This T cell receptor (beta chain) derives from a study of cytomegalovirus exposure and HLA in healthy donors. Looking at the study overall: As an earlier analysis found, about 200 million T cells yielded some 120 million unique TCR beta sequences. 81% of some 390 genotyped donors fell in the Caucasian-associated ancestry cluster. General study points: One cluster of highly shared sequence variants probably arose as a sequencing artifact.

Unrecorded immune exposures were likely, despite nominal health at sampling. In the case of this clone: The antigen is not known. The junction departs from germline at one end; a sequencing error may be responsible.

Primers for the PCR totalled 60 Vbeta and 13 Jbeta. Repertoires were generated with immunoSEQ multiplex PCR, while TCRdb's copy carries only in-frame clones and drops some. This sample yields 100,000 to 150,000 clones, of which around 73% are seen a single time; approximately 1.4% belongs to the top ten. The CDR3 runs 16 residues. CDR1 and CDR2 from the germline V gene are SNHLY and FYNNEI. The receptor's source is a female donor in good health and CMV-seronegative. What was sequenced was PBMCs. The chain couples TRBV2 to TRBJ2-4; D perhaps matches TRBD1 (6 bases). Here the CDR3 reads CASSGVDRTWENSQYF. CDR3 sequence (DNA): TGTGCCAGCAGTGGGGTGGACAGAACGTGGGAAAACAGTCAGTACTTC.